Following are 21 T cell receptor beta chains from one sample sequenced in a study of cytomegalovirus exposure and HLA in healthy donors. The PCR made use of 60 Vbeta and 13 Jbeta primers. Assay: immunoSEQ multiplex PCR; the TCRdb copy retains only in-frame clones and omits some. The sample holds about 130,000 clones, about 66% seen once. Sequenced sample: PBMCs. The receptors derive from a human donor in good health.

This clone was observed once. The rearrangement uses TRBV28 and TRBJ2-7; no reliable D call. Trimming removed 7 bases from V and 3 bases from J, with 13 bases in between. CDR1 and CDR2 (germline): MDHEN, SYDVKM. The CDR3 is 13 residues long. The CDR3 sequence: CASKSPGRYEQYF. CDR3 nucleotides: TGTGCCAGCAAATCCCCAGGCCGCTACGAGCAGTACTTC.

This clone has more than one count but fewer than ten. The chain recombines TRBV4-3 with TRBJ2-7; D might be TRBD2 (6 bases). This CDR3 is built from 16 residues. CDR1 and CDR2 from the germline V gene are LGHNA and YSLEER. With 1 base removed from V and 7 bases from J, the gap between germline ends came to 20 bases. The CDR3 spells CASSQASQGLLAEQYF. DNA for the CDR3: TGCGCCAGCAGCCAAGCTTCGCAGGGATTGCTAGCGGAGCAGTACTTC.

This clone was detected once. V gene TRBV19 combines with J gene TRBJ1-5, with D possibly being TRBD1 (6 bases). This CDR3 has 14 residues. Germline V gene data show CDR1 as LNHDA and CDR2 as SQIVND (reference sequence). Trimming cost V 4 bases and J 3 bases, with 10 bases left between them. The CDR3 DNA reads TGTGCCAGTAGTAATCAGGGGATCAATCAGCCCCAGCATTTT. Protein product: CASSNQGINQPQHF.

The chain uses TRBV20-1 and TRBJ2-2; D not resolved. CDR1 is DFQATT and CDR2 is SNEGSKA in the germline V gene (reference sequence). CDR3 length: 11 amino acids. The ends were cut back, 2 bases at V and 9 bases at J, with 7 bases in the middle. This chain's CDR3 is CSARRVRELFF. The CDR3 DNA follows: TGCAGTGCTAGACGGGTGCGGGAGCTGTTTTTT.

The chain employs TRBV25-1 and TRBJ2-1; 12 nucleotides line up with TRBD2. The CDR3 length is 16 residues. V lost 4 bases to trimming and J lost 6 bases; unmatched junction nucleotides: 7. Per germline, CDR1 MGHDK and CDR2 SYGVNS. The CDR3 spells CASSAPGTSGRNEQFF. CDR3 sequence (DNA): TGTGCCAGCAGTGCCCCCGGGACTAGCGGGCGCAATGAGCAGTTCTTC.

This chain uses TRBV7-9 with TRBJ2-7; D might be TRBD1 (6 bases). The ends were cut back, 5 bases at V and 4 bases at J, with 18 bases in the middle. The germline V gene has CDR1 SEHNR and CDR2 FQNEAQ (reference sequence). The CDR3 extends over 15 amino acids. DNA for the CDR3: TGTGCCAGCAGCACCGGGACAACCCCCCGATACGAGCAGTACTTC. This translates into CASSTGTTPRYEQYF.

This clone showed up just a few times. The rearrangement uses TRBV29-1 and TRBJ2-6; possibly TRBD2 for D (5 bases). Germline assignment: CDR1 SQVTM and CDR2 ANQGSEA. This CDR3 is 13 amino acids long. V shed 4 bases and J shed 2 bases, with 6 bases lying between them. In nucleotides, the CDR3 is TGCAGCGTTGGAGGGACTGGGGCCAACGTCCTGACTTTC. Encoded protein: CSVGGTGANVLTF.

The table lists this clone with a few counts. The chain couples TRBV5-1 to TRBJ1-2; TRBD1 matches at 11 bases. The CDR3 extends over 15 amino acids. Germline V gene data show CDR1 as SGHRS and CDR2 as YFSETQ. Trimming took 5 bases from V and 4 from J; bases not matched to a gene: 7. CDR3 DNA: TGCGCCAGCAGTGAGGGACAGGGGGGAGTCTATGGCTACACCTTC. Residues: CASSEGQGGVYGYTF.

This clone was seen once. V is TRBV10-2 and J is TRBJ2-7, with 7 bases lining up with TRBD1. This CDR3 contains 15 residues. V lost 6 bases, J lost 2 bases, and 10 bases stayed unmatched. Germline CDR1 reads WSHSY; CDR2 reads SAAADI. CDR3 coding DNA: TGCGCCAGCAGAATAGCCCGGGACAGTCCCTACGAGCAGTACTTC. This translates into CASRIARDSPYEQYF.

The V and J genes are TRBV7-9 and TRBJ2-7, with TRBD2 matching over 8 bases. CDR1 is SEHNR, CDR2 FQNEAQ, per germline (reference sequence). The V gene end was trimmed by 0 bases and the J gene end by 4 bases; junction bases not matched to a gene: 5. The CDR3 contains 15 residues. CDR3 sequence: CASSLAGTSSYEQYF. The CDR3 DNA follows: TGTGCCAGCAGCTTAGCCGGGACTAGTTCTTACGAGCAGTACTTC.

V gene TRBV27 combines with J gene TRBJ2-3; TRBD1 agrees at 7 bases. Germline CDR1 and CDR2: MNHEY and SMNVEV (reference sequence). V was clipped by 5 bases and J by 2 bases; unmatched bases: 4. This CDR3 has 14 residues. CDR3 residues: CASSRDRATDTQYF. CDR3 DNA: TGTGCCAGCAGTCGGGACAGAGCCACAGATACGCAGTATTTT.

The V and J genes are TRBV19 and TRBJ1-2, with a possible D match to TRBD1 (6 bases). V was clipped by 7 bases and J by 6 bases, with 12 bases between them. Germline-derived CDR1 and CDR2 are LNHDA and SQIVND (reference sequence). This CDR3 region has 12 residues. The DNA of the CDR3 is TGTGCCAGTACCTCTTCAGGGGATGGCTACACCTTC. Translation gives CASTSSGDGYTF.

The genes are TRBV9 and TRBJ2-7; weak D call: TRBD2 (5 bases). Germline values: CDR1 SGDLS, CDR2 YYNGEE. This CDR3 region has 14 residues. Deletions cut 0 bases from V and 2 bases from J, with 9 bases between. The CDR3 here is CASSVEVGTYEQYF. For the CDR3, the DNA is TGTGCCAGCAGCGTAGAGGTCGGGACCTACGAGCAGTACTTC.

A few counts support this clone. The V gene is TRBV7-2, the J gene TRBJ2-7, with D maybe TRBD1 (6 bases). The germline V gene has CDR1 SGHTA and CDR2 FQGNSA. The CDR3 consists of 15 residues. V was trimmed by 5 bases and J by 0 bases, leaving 14 bases between them. Here the CDR3 DNA reads TGTGCCAGCAGCGGGAAACAGGGCTACTCCTACGAGCAGTACTTC. Protein: CASSGKQGYSYEQYF.

V and J are TRBV29-1 and TRBJ2-7; D may be TRBD2 (5 bases). V lost 5 bases to trimming and J lost 3 bases, with 20 bases between them. CDR1 and CDR2 (germline): SQVTM, ANQGSEA. This CDR3 is built from 15 residues. CDR3 nucleotide sequence: TGCAGCGTTACTAGGACGGAGATGGGAGACTACGAGCAGTACTTC. It encodes CSVTRTEMGDYEQYF.

The genes are TRBV19 and TRBJ2-3, with 12 nucleotides matching TRBD2. The germline V gene encodes CDR1 LNHDA and CDR2 SQIVND (reference sequence). With V trimmed by 5 bases and J by 0 bases, 6 bases remained unmatched. The CDR3 totals 17 residues. DNA of the CDR3: TGTGCCAGTAGTTCTACTAGCGGGAGGCCCAGCACAGATACGCAGTATTTT. Encoded protein: CASSSTSGRPSTDTQYF.

The chain carries TRBV29-1 and TRBJ2-2, with 13 bases aligning to TRBD2. The CDR3 loop spans 15 amino acids. Germline V CDR1 and CDR2: SQVTM, ANQGSEA. V lost 7 bases and J lost 1; bases outside the gene matches: 3. This CDR3 reads CSGLAGGWNTGELFF. CDR3 bases: TGCAGCGGACTAGCGGGAGGATGGAACACCGGGGAGCTGTTTTTT.

The CDR3 reads CASSPRLGSSTDTQYF. The CDR3, as DNA: TGTGCCAGCAGCCCCCGCCTAGGCAGTAGCACAGATACGCAGTATTTT. The genes are TRBV7-8 and TRBJ2-3; D is unclear. This CDR3 has 16 residues. V was shortened by 5 bases and J by 0 bases, with 15 bases between the two germline ends. Germline V lookup: CDR1 SGHVS, CDR2 FQNEAQ. Drawing the rest from reference TRBV7-8 and TRBJ2-3, the complete variable domain is GAGVSQSPRYKVAKRGQDVALRCDPISGHVSLFWYQQALGQGPEFLTYFQNEAQLDKSGLPSDRFFAERPEGSVSTLKIQRTQQEDSAVYLCASSPRLGSSTDTQYFGPGTRLTVL.

V is TRBV28 and J is TRBJ1-3; D call uncertain. There are 14 residues in the CDR3. The germline V and J ends were trimmed by 8 bases and 8 bases, with 19 bases remaining between them. Germline V lookup: CDR1 MDHEN, CDR2 SYDVKM. CDR3 loop: CASGVGGSAYTIYF. The CDR3 region has the DNA TGTGCCAGCGGGGTAGGAGGGTCTGCGTACACCATATATTTT.

This clone appeared a few times. This chain uses TRBV28 with TRBJ2-5; TRBD1 matches at 11 bases. V dropped 5 bases and J dropped 3; count of bases not matched to a gene: 5. The CDR3 covers 15 residues. Germline V gene lookup returns CDR1 MDHEN and CDR2 SYDVKM. CDR3 amino acids: CASSGDRGWEETQYF. CDR3 sequence (DNA): TGTGCCAGCAGTGGGGACAGGGGGTGGGAAGAGACCCAGTACTTC.

Details on this clone: Sequence at one end of the junction differs from germline and may be a read error. The chain employs TRBV19 and TRBJ1-1; TRBD1 matches 9 bases. Looked up from germline, CDR1 is LNHDA and CDR2 is SQIVND (reference sequence). This CDR3 spans 13 amino acids. The CDR3 region has the DNA TGTGCCAGTAATATAGGACAGGGGACTGAAGCTTTCTTT. Protein sequence: CASNIGQGTEAFF.